One and the same sample provided the 21 T cell receptor beta chains below, sequenced in a study of blood T cell repertoires in COVID-19 (dated by TCRdb to 2020 to 2021). The library came from the immunoSEQ multiplex PCR assay. This immuneACCESS table, as held by TCRdb, lists in-frame sequences with V and J called but not all clones. Of the missing ones, under half trace to an unresolved V gene in checked studies; the others have no known cause. For this sample there are approximately 300,000 clones; roughly 88% appear just once. The ten most abundant clones make up around 1.5% of the sample. Specimen: peripheral blood. The origin of the receptors is a woman between 45 and 65 years old with acute or convalescent COVID-19.

The CDR3 DNA reads TGTGCCAGTAGTACATCTAGCGGGAGCTCCTACGAGCAGTACTTC. As protein: CASSTSSGSSYEQYF. The chain uses TRBV19 and TRBJ2-7, with 10 bases lining up with TRBD2. J lost 0 bases, V lost 4 bases, and 3 bases had no gene match. The CDR3 extends over 15 amino acids. The germline gives CDR1 LNHDA, CDR2 SQIVND (reference sequence).

V gene TRBV7-3 combines with J gene TRBJ2-7; 11 nucleotides agree with TRBD2. The CDR3 spans 15 residues. Germline CDR1 reads SGHTA; CDR2 reads FQGTGA. V dropped 3 bases and J dropped 3; count of bases not matched to a gene: 4. The CDR3 loop reads CASSLAGLADYEQYF. CDR3 coding DNA: TGTGCCAGCAGCTTGGCGGGACTAGCGGACTACGAGCAGTACTTC.

This clone has only one observation. This chain joins TRBV5-1 and TRBJ2-7; D possibly corresponds to TRBD1 (7 bases). Trimming removed 2 bases from V and 3 bases from J, with 12 bases in between. Looked up from germline, CDR1 is SGHRS and CDR2 is YFSETQ. The length of the CDR3 is 14 residues. CDR3 DNA sequence: TGCGCCAGCAGCTTCCAGGGGGAGGTCTACGAGCAGTACTTC. Protein product: CASSFQGEVYEQYF.

The rearrangement uses TRBV9 and TRBJ2-3; TRBD1 matches at 8 bases. Losses at the gene ends were 0 bases for V and 4 bases for J; bases not matched to a gene: 4. This CDR3 region has 15 residues. CDR1 and CDR2 (germline): SGDLS, YYNGEE. DNA for the CDR3: TGTGCCAGCAGCGTAGGGACAGGGAACGCAGATACGCAGTATTTT. It specifies CASSVGTGNADTQYF.

V gene TRBV7-2 combines with J gene TRBJ2-5; 8 bases align to TRBD1. Germline V gene sequence: CDR1 SGHTA, CDR2 FQGNSA. There are 15 residues in the CDR3. Germline trimming cut 0 bases from V and 5 bases from J; bases unmatched to any gene: 5. The CDR3 region is CASSLADRVGETQYF. In DNA, the CDR3 is TGTGCCAGCAGCTTAGCGGACAGGGTTGGTGAGACCCAGTACTTC. Drawing the rest from reference TRBV7-2 and TRBJ2-5, the complete variable domain is GAGVSQSPSNKVTEKGKDVELRCDPISGHTALYWYRQSLGQGLEFLIYFQGNSAPDKSGLPSDRFSAERTGGSVSTLTIQRTQQEDSAVYLCASSLADRVGETQYFGPGTRLLVL.

The chain combines TRBV28 with TRBJ2-3; TRBD1 might be the D (5 bases). CDR1 and CDR2 (germline): MDHEN, SYDVKM. The CDR3 contains 15 residues. Trimming removed 8 bases from V and 0 bases from J, with 15 bases in between. The CDR3 DNA sequence: TGTGCCAGCTGCCTAGGGGATCCTAGCACAGATACGCAGTATTTT. The encoded protein is CASCLGDPSTDTQYF. Based on the CDR3 plus reference TRBV28 and TRBJ2-3, the full variable domain is DVKVTQSSRYLVKRTGEKVFLECVQDMDHENMFWYRQDPGLGLRLIYFSYDVKMKEKGDIPEGYSVSREKKERFSLILESASTNQTSMYLCASCLGDPSTDTQYFGPGTRLTVL.

The chain links TRBV28 to TRBJ2-3; D may be TRBD1 (5 bases). There are 14 residues in the CDR3. CDR1 is MDHEN, CDR2 SYDVKM, per germline. The CDR3 loop reads CVPPRYPQGDTQYF. CDR3 nucleotide sequence: TGTGTACCCCCGCGGTACCCTCAGGGAGATACGCAGTATTTT.

This clone was recorded only once. The rearrangement links TRBV6-5 to TRBJ2-7; 9 nucleotides agree with TRBD1. Germline values: CDR1 MNHEY, CDR2 SVGAGI. V shed 7 bases, J shed 4 bases, and the junction held 8 bases outside the gene matches. The length of the CDR3 is 14 residues. CDR3 in DNA: TGTGCCAGCAAACGGACAGGGGCGGTATACGAGCAGTACTTC. Translating it yields CASKRTGAVYEQYF.

The chain has TRBV6-5 and TRBJ1-1; D is ambiguous. Per germline, CDR1 MNHEY and CDR2 SVGAGI. The germline V and J ends were trimmed by 2 bases and 1 base, with 5 bases remaining between them. This CDR3 is built from 13 residues. The CDR3 DNA sequence: TGTGCCAGCAGTTACAAGAGGAACACTGAAGCTTTCTTT. Its protein is CASSYKRNTEAFF.

This clone came up once. The rearrangement links TRBV27 to TRBJ2-2; the match to TRBD1 covers 7 bases. Germline trimming cut 7 bases from V and 4 bases from J; bases unmatched to any gene: 12. CDR3 length equals 16 residues. Germline V lookup: CDR1 MNHEY, CDR2 SMNVEV (reference sequence). DNA of the CDR3: TGTGCCAGCACATGGGTTCGGACAGGATTCACCGGGGAGCTGTTTTTT. Residues: CASTWVRTGFTGELFF.

This chain connects TRBV28 to TRBJ1-2; 7 nucleotides align to TRBD1. The germline gives CDR1 MDHEN, CDR2 SYDVKM. The V and J ends lost 3 bases and 5 bases, in that order; junction bases with no gene match: 9. The CDR3 covers 15 residues. CDR3 amino acids: CASSLGSGQTYGYTF. In nucleotides, the CDR3 is TGTGCCAGCAGTTTGGGGTCGGGACAGACATATGGCTACACCTTC.

The chain combines TRBV28 with TRBJ1-3, with a possible D match to TRBD1 (5 bases). Germline CDR1 reads MDHEN; CDR2 reads SYDVKM. The CDR3 loop spans 14 amino acids. The germline V and J ends were trimmed by 2 bases and 7 bases, with 12 bases remaining between them. CDR3 nucleotides: TGTGCCAGCAGTTTAATCGCCAGGGCTAACACCATATATTTT. Translating it yields CASSLIARANTIYF. The entire variable domain, with the rest obtained from reference TRBV28 and TRBJ1-3, is as follows: DVKVTQSSRYLVKRTGEKVFLECVQDMDHENMFWYRQDPGLGLRLIYFSYDVKMKEKGDIPEGYSVSREKKERFSLILESASTNQTSMYLCASSLIARANTIYFGEGSWLTVV.

V is TRBV19 and J is TRBJ2-7; TRBD1 agrees at 9 bases. The CDR3 runs 14 residues. The germline CDR1 and CDR2 sequences are LNHDA and SQIVND (reference sequence). J gave up 2 bases and V 6 bases, and 5 bases lay outside the gene matches. The CDR3 coding sequence is TGTGCCAGTAGCGACAGGGGGTTCCCCTACGAGCAGTACTTC. Its translation: CASSDRGFPYEQYF. Based on the CDR3 plus reference TRBV19 and TRBJ2-7, the full variable domain is DGGITQSPKYLFRKEGQNVTLSCEQNLNHDAMYWYRQDPGQGLRLIYYSQIVNDFQKGDIAEGYSVSREKKESFPLTVTSAQKNPTAFYLCASSDRGFPYEQYFGPGTRLTVT.

J is TRBJ2-1 and V is TRBV4-1; a weak D match, TRBD1 (5 bases). With 6 bases removed from V and 9 bases from J, the gap between germline ends came to 18 bases. This CDR3 has 14 residues. Germline CDR1 is MGHRA and CDR2 is YSYEKL. The CDR3 loop is CASRPPGKVTEQFF. CDR3 coding DNA: TGCGCCAGCAGACCCCCAGGGAAGGTTACTGAGCAGTTCTTC.

This clone showed up just once. The V gene is TRBV20-1, the J gene TRBJ1-1; maybe TRBD1 (6 bases). The CDR3 extends over 14 amino acids. V was clipped by 3 bases and J by 7 bases, with 18 bases between them. Germline V gene data show CDR1 as DFQATT and CDR2 as SNEGSKA (reference sequence). The CDR3 here is CSASGTTGRGEAFF. The CDR3 DNA follows: TGCAGTGCTAGTGGGACCACAGGGAGGGGTGAAGCTTTCTTT.

The V and J genes are TRBV5-3 and TRBJ1-5; D is unclear. TRBV5-3 is noted as an ORF with a role that remains uncertain. V was trimmed by 4 bases and J by 7 bases, leaving 21 bases between them. The CDR3 sequence is 16 residues long. The CDR3 sequence: CARSGGPGESRQPQHF. The CDR3 DNA reads as TGTGCCAGAAGCGGTGGCCCGGGAGAGTCAAGACAGCCCCAGCATTTT.

The chain joins TRBV3-1 (or the pseudogene TRBV3-2) to TRBJ2-1; no reliable D call. CDR3 length equals 11 residues. V was pared by 0 bases and J by 8 bases, with 2 bases between. CDR1 and CDR2 from the germline V gene are LGHDT and YNNKEL (reference sequence). CDR3 coding DNA: TGTGCCAGCAGCCAAGACTATGAGCAGTTCTTC. Amino acid sequence: CASSQDYEQFF.

This clone was detected a few times. This sequence joins TRBV7-9 and TRBJ2-7; 10 bases map to TRBD2. V lost 4 bases and J lost 1; bases outside the gene matches: 7. The CDR3 spans 16 residues. Germline V gene lookup returns CDR1 SEHNR and CDR2 FQNEAQ (reference sequence). CDR3: CASSSLGTSESYEQYF. CDR3 DNA: TGTGCCAGCAGCTCGCTGGGGACTAGCGAGTCCTACGAGCAGTACTTC.

This chain connects TRBV5-1 to TRBJ2-1, with D perhaps matching TRBD2 (5 bases). Per germline, CDR1 SGHRS and CDR2 YFSETQ. The germline V and J ends were trimmed by 2 bases and 8 bases, with 11 bases remaining between them. The CDR3 has 13 amino acids. CDR3 nucleotides: TGCGCCAGCAGCTTAAAGGGAGAGTATGAGCAGTTCTTC. Encoded protein: CASSLKGEYEQFF.

V gene TRBV5-1 combines with J gene TRBJ2-2; D may be TRBD1 (5 bases). The germline gives CDR1 SGHRS, CDR2 YFSETQ. The CDR3 length is 17 residues. V was pared by 1 base and J by 3 bases, with 16 bases between. CDR3 DNA: TGCGCCAGCAGCTTGTTGAATCCAGGACAATACACCGGGGAGCTGTTTTTT. The encoded protein is CASSLLNPGQYTGELFF.

The chain uses TRBV11-2 and TRBJ2-7, with D possibly matching TRBD2 (5 bases). V was pared by 3 bases and J by 5 bases, with 14 bases between. The CDR3 loop spans 14 amino acids. Germline V gives CDR1 SGHAT, CDR2 FQNNGV. CDR3 DNA sequence: TGTGCCAGCAGCTTTGCGGGCCTAGGAGACGAGCAGTACTTC. It codes for CASSFAGLGDEQYF. The whole variable domain, remainder taken from reference TRBV11-2 and TRBJ2-7, is EAGVAQSPRYKIIEKRQSVAFWCNPISGHATLYWYQQILGQGPKLLIQFQNNGVVDDSQLPKDRFSAERLKGVDSTLKIQPAKLEDSAVYLCASSFAGLGDEQYFGPGTRLTVT.